Below are 25 T cell receptor beta chains sequenced from a single sample in a study of monozygotic twins with inflammatory bowel disease. TCRdb reworked the 5' RACE reads into one entry per CDR3 protein, no DNA. This repertoire includes about 380,000 distinct CDR3 sequences. The material sequenced was blood. The source is a human donor with ulcerative colitis or Crohn's disease, or a healthy co-twin of an affected twin (not recorded which).

The V call is TRBV5-1, the J call TRBJ2-5; the TCRdb call, TRBD1, lacks DNA for checking. The CDR3 has 16 amino acids. The V gene's germline CDR1 is SGHRS and CDR2 YFSETQ. CDR3 loop: CASTMTSGQGSETQYF.

This CDR3 is CASSLVGQEAGELFF. The chain links TRBV7-2 to TRBJ2-2. Germline V lookup: CDR1 SGHTA, CDR2 FQGNSA. The CDR3 extends over 15 amino acids.

The rearrangement links TRBV7-3 to TRBJ2-3; TCRdb gives TRBD2 as the D gene, but with no DNA this cannot be confirmed. Germline CDR1 reads SGHTA; CDR2 reads FQGTGA. CDR3 size: 15 residues. The CDR3 sequence: CASSFSGGAADTQYF. The full variable domain, rest sourced from reference TRBV7-3 and TRBJ2-3, is GAGVSQTPSNKVTEKGKYVELRCDPISGHTALYWYRQSLGQGPEFLIYFQGTGAADDSGLPNDRFFAVRPEGSVSTLKIQRTERGDSAVYLCASSFSGGAADTQYFGPGTRLTVL.

The chain links TRBV5-1 to TRBJ1-2; as DNA is missing, the TRBD1 call by TCRdb cannot be tested. This CDR3 has 11 residues. Germline V gene lookup returns CDR1 SGHRS and CDR2 YFSETQ. The CDR3 reads CASSLDRDKTF.

The chain uses TRBV5-1 and TRBJ2-5; the D gene TCRdb calls, TRBD2, cannot be checked with no DNA. The germline gives CDR1 SGHRS, CDR2 YFSETQ. This CDR3 spans 14 amino acids. CDR3 amino acids: CASSLDSGRETQYF.

The chain joins TRBV9 to TRBJ2-5. Germline V lookup: CDR1 SGDLS, CDR2 YYNGEE. This CDR3 is built from 15 residues. This CDR3 reads CASSVDATRQETQYF.

This chain uses TRBV6-2 or TRBV6-3 with TRBJ1-2. Germline loops: CDR1 MNHEY, CDR2 SVGEGT. The CDR3 is made up of 15 amino acids. CDR3: CASSSSGSPIYGYTF.

This chain joins TRBV4-3 and TRBJ2-7. CDR3 length: 15 amino acids. Germline V gene data show CDR1 as LGHNA and CDR2 as YSLEER. Here the CDR3 reads CASSQDRGITTEQYF.

V and J are TRBV4-2 and TRBJ2-7; without DNA, the TCRdb call of TRBD2 cannot be checked. CDR3 size: 16 residues. CDR1 is LGHNA and CDR2 is YNFKEQ in the germline V gene. CDR3 amino acids: CASSLVVGLAAQEQYF.

J is TRBJ2-3 and V is TRBV4-3; the D gene TCRdb calls, TRBD2, cannot be checked with no DNA. CDR3 length: 18 amino acids. The germline gives CDR1 LGHNA, CDR2 YSLEER. The CDR3 loop is CASSQDLGVLAGANTQYF.

The CDR3 protein is CASSSLPSQGTQHF. This chain links TRBV5-1 with TRBJ1-5; absent DNA, TCRdb's TRBD1 call cannot be checked. Germline V CDR1 and CDR2: SGHRS, YFSETQ. The CDR3 totals 14 residues.

The chain links TRBV4-3 to TRBJ2-2; the D call from TCRdb, TRBD1, cannot be confirmed without DNA. CDR3 length: 17 amino acids. Germline loops: CDR1 LGHNA, CDR2 YSLEER. This CDR3 reads CASSQAPSTGRSGELFF.

V usage is TRBV6-5 and J usage is TRBJ2-7. This CDR3 comprises 14 residues. The germline V gene has CDR1 MNHEY and CDR2 SVGAGI. The CDR3 sequence: CASSFRPSSYEQYF.

The V gene is TRBV10-3, the J gene TRBJ1-1. This CDR3 spans 14 amino acids. Germline CDR1 is ENHRY and CDR2 is SYGVKD. CDR3 residues: CAISEFLTNTEAFF.

This chain's CDR3 is CASSEEGDRGSYEQYF. V usage is TRBV10-2 and J usage is TRBJ2-7; TCRdb's D call, TRBD1, is unchecked because there is no DNA. The CDR3 totals 16 residues. The germline V gene encodes CDR1 WSHSY and CDR2 SAAADI.

This chain uses TRBV7-2 with TRBJ2-1; the D gene TCRdb calls, TRBD1, cannot be checked with no DNA. This CDR3 spans 13 amino acids. CDR1 and CDR2 from the germline V gene are SGHTA and FQGNSA. The chain's CDR3 is CASNGQGLNEQFF.

The genes are TRBV5-1 and TRBJ1-5; checking the TCRdb D call of TRBD1 is not possible without DNA. CDR3 length: 15 residues. CDR1 is SGHRS and CDR2 is YFSETQ in the germline V gene. The CDR3 sequence: CASSWAGQNNQPQHF.

The chain has TRBV11-2 and TRBJ2-7; TCRdb proposes TRBD1, but this gene call is untestable without DNA. CDR1 is SGHAT, CDR2 FQNNGV, per germline. There are 15 residues in the CDR3. The CDR3 sequence is CASSYPGTSTYEQYF.

CDR3 protein: CASSLDGIYNEQFF. The V and J genes are TRBV27 and TRBJ2-1. Germline V CDR1 and CDR2: MNHEY, SMNVEV (reference sequence). The CDR3 consists of 14 residues.

V is TRBV29-1 and J is TRBJ2-7. CDR1 SQVTM and CDR2 ANQGSEA come from the germline V gene. This CDR3 region has 12 residues. CDR3 loop: CSVAENSYEQYF.

The V and J genes are TRBV6-5 and TRBJ1-2; TCRdb designates TRBD1, a call that cannot be tested without DNA. The CDR3 extends over 14 amino acids. The germline V gene encodes CDR1 MNHEY and CDR2 SVGAGI. The CDR3 is CASSYSTGDYGYTF.

The V gene is TRBV20-1, the J gene TRBJ1-3. The length of the CDR3 is 13 residues. Germline CDR1 reads DFQATT; CDR2 reads SNEGSKA (reference sequence). The CDR3 is CSATDLGGNTIYF.

This chain links TRBV27 with TRBJ2-5; TCRdb returns TRBD1, unconfirmable since there is no DNA. CDR3 size: 15 residues. The germline gives CDR1 MNHEY, CDR2 SMNVEV (reference sequence). The chain's CDR3 is CASSLWTGEQETQYF.

The chain combines TRBV12-3 or TRBV12-4 with TRBJ2-7; there is no DNA to check the TCRdb D call of TRBD1. The CDR3 totals 12 residues. The CDR3 loop reads CASSLTGTEQYF.

The gene calls are TRBV6-2 or TRBV6-3 and TRBJ2-1; TCRdb's D gene call, TRBD2, goes unchecked for lack of DNA. Germline CDR1 is MNHEY and CDR2 is SVGEGT. CDR3 length: 12 amino acids. CDR3 residues: CASRSRAGNQFF.